Shown below are 12 T cell receptor beta chains from a single sample sequenced in a study of blood T cell repertoires in COVID-19. The method was immunoSEQ multiplex PCR; TCRdb's version includes in-frame clones alone and lacks a portion of them. Found here are around 270,000 clones, roughly 88% of them singletons; the top ten hold about 0.9%. The sample was peripheral blood. The receptor set was obtained from a human donor with COVID-19, enrolled during active disease. The donor label of this sample is uncertain.

The CDR3 here is CASSQDAASRGYTF. CDR3 nucleotide sequence: TGCGCCAGCAGCCAAGATGCGGCTTCTCGGGGCTACACCTTC. This rearrangement joins TRBV4-3 to TRBJ1-2, with no clear D. With 0 bases removed from V and 8 bases from J, the gap between germline ends came to 13 bases. The CDR3 totals 14 residues. CDR1 is LGHNA, CDR2 YSLEER, per germline.

The gene calls are TRBV7-2 and TRBJ2-1, with 9 positions matching TRBD1. V lost 6 bases to trimming and J lost 9 bases; unmatched junction nucleotides: 9. The germline V gene encodes CDR1 SGHTA and CDR2 FQGNSA. The CDR3 is 14 amino acids. This chain's CDR3 is CASRPTGGPSEQFF. CDR3 nucleotide sequence: TGTGCCAGCAGACCTACAGGGGGCCCTTCTGAGCAGTTCTTC.

The rearrangement uses TRBV28 and TRBJ2-1; 7 bases are shared with TRBD2. Germline V gene data show CDR1 as MDHEN and CDR2 as SYDVKM. The CDR3 extends over 16 amino acids. Losses at the gene ends were 2 bases for V and 5 bases for J; bases not matched to a gene: 9. The CDR3 region is CASSLRWREFDNEQFF. The DNA for the CDR3 is TGTGCCAGCAGTTTACGTTGGCGGGAGTTTGACAATGAGCAGTTCTTC.

V and J are TRBV5-1 and TRBJ2-7, with TRBD2 identical over 10 bases. The CDR3 loop spans 14 amino acids. The V segment lost 4 bases and the J segment 1 base; nucleotides outside the gene matches: 2. Germline V gene sequence: CDR1 SGHRS, CDR2 YFSETQ. This CDR3 reads CASSLSGRSYEQYF. The CDR3 nucleotides read TGCGCCAGCAGCCTTAGCGGGAGGTCCTACGAGCAGTACTTC.

This sequence joins TRBV6-5 and TRBJ2-1; D not certain. Germline loops: CDR1 MNHEY, CDR2 SVGAGI. V lost 5 bases and J lost 8, with 19 bases in between. The CDR3 loop spans 15 amino acids. The CDR3 region is CASSPSWVVSDEQFF. The CDR3 DNA reads TGTGCCAGCAGTCCCTCTTGGGTAGTAAGCGATGAGCAGTTCTTC.

The J gene is TRBJ1-1, the V gene TRBV10-1; 8 bases agree with TRBD1. The CDR3 runs to 15 residues. Germline assignment: CDR1 WNHNN and CDR2 SYGVQD (reference sequence). With V trimmed by 4 bases and J by 4 bases, 8 bases remained unmatched. The CDR3 nucleotides read TGCGCCAGCAGTGTACACCGACAGGGGACCACTGAAGCTTTCTTT. Its protein product is CASSVHRQGTTEAFF.

The V gene is TRBV24-1, the J gene TRBJ2-1; 14 bases line up with TRBD2. CDR3 size: 18 residues. V dropped 0 bases and J dropped 10; count of bases not matched to a gene: 10. The V gene's germline CDR1 is KGHDR and CDR2 SFDVKD. The CDR3 region has the DNA TGTGCCACCAGTGATTTGCCCAGGGGACTAGCGGGAGTAGGAGAGCAGTTCTTC. Its translation is CATSDLPRGLAGVGEQFF.

The rearrangement links TRBV3-1 (or the pseudogene TRBV3-2) to TRBJ2-5; 8 nucleotides line up with TRBD2. V lost 4 bases, J lost 2 bases, and 3 bases stayed unmatched. This CDR3 region has 14 residues. CDR1 LGHDT and CDR2 YNNKEL come from the germline V gene (reference sequence). The CDR3, as DNA: TGTGCCAGCAGCCCCGGGACTAGGCAAGAGACCCAGTACTTC. Encoded protein: CASSPGTRQETQYF.

The gene calls are TRBV5-4 and TRBJ2-3; TRBD2 agrees at 9 bases. CDR1 is SGHNT and CDR2 is YYREEE in the germline V gene (reference sequence). The CDR3 covers 15 residues. The junction had 11 bases not matched to a gene; V was cut back by 10 bases and J by 2 bases. The CDR3 sequence is CAGARAGGPTDTQYF. The CDR3 DNA reads as TGTGCCGGTGCAAGAGCGGGAGGTCCCACAGATACGCAGTATTTT.

V gene TRBV19 combines with J gene TRBJ1-3; a possible D gene is TRBD1 (6 bases). Trimming stripped 6 bases from V and 2 bases from J, with 11 bases between. Germline V gene lookup returns CDR1 LNHDA and CDR2 SQIVND (reference sequence). The CDR3 spans 14 residues. CDR3 loop: CASSYSGAGNTIYF. CDR3 bases: TGTGCCAGTAGCTATTCAGGGGCTGGAAACACCATATATTTT.

V is TRBV30 and J is TRBJ2-5, with 7 bases identical to TRBD2. The V and J ends lost 5 bases and 2 bases, in that order; junction bases with no gene match: 11. The CDR3 is 15 amino acids. Per germline, CDR1 GTSNPN and CDR2 SVGIG (reference sequence). The CDR3 DNA follows: TGTGCCTGGGTCCCCCGGGGGGACGTTCAAGAGACCCAGTACTTC. As protein: CAWVPRGDVQETQYF.

The gene calls are TRBV21-1 and TRBJ1-1; the table calls TRBD1, which could not be checked here. TRBV21-1 is noted as a pseudogene. The CDR3 is 21 residues long. The CDR3 DNA reads as TGTGCCAGCAGCAAAAAGGGGGCCTACATCGGGACAGCTGGAGTGAACACTGAAGCTTTCTTT. As protein: CASSKKGAYIGTAGVNTEAFF.